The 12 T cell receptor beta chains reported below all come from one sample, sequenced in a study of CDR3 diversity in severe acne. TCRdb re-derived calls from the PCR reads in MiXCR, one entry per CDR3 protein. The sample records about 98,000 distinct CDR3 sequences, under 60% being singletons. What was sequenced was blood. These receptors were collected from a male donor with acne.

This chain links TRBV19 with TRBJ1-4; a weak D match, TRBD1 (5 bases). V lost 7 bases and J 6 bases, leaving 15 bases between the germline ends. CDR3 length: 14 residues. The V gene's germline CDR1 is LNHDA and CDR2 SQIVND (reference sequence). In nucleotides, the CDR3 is TGTGCCAGTACCTCCGGGACGCTAGATGAAAAACTGTTTTTT. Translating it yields CASTSGTLDEKLFF.

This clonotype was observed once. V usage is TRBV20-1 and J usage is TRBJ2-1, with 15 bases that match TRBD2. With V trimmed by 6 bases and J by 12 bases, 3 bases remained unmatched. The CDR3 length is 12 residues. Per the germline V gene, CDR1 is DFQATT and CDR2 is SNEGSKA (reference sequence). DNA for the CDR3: TGCAGTGCCCCGGGACTAGCGGGAGGGCAGTTCTTC. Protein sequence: CSAPGLAGGQFF.

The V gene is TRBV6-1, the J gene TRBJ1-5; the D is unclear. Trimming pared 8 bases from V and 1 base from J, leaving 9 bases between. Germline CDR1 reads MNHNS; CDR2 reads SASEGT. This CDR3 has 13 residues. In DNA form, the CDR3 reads TGTGCCAGCTGGCTGGGGAGCAATCAGCCCCAGCATTTT. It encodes CASWLGSNQPQHF.

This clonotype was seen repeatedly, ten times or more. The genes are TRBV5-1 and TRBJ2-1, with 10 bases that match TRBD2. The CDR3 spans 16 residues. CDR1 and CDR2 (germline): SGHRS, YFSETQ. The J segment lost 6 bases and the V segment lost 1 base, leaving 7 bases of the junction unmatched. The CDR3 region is CASSLLAGGRPNEQFF. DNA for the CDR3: TGCGCCAGCAGCTTGTTAGCGGGAGGACGCCCCAATGAGCAGTTCTTC.

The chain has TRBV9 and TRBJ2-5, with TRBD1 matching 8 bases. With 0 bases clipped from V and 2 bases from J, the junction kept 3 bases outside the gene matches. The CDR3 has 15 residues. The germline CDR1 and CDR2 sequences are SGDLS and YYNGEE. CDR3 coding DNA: TGTGCCAGCAGCGTAGGTGGGACAGGTCAAGAGACCCAGTACTTC. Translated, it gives CASSVGGTGQETQYF.

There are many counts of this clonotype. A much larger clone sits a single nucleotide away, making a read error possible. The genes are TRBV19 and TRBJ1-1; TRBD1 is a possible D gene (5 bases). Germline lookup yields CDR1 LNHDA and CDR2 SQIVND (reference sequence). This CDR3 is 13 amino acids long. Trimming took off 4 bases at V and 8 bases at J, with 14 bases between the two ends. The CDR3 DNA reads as TGTGCCAGTAGTAGGGGCGAGGGTCTCGAAGCTTTCTTT. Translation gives CASSRGEGLEAFF. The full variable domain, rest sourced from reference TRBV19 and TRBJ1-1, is DGGITQSPKYLFRKEGQNVTLSCEQNLNHDAMYWYRQDPGQGLRLIYYSQIVNDFQKGDIAEGYSVSREKKESFPLTVTSAQKNPTAFYLCASSRGEGLEAFFGQGTRLTVV.

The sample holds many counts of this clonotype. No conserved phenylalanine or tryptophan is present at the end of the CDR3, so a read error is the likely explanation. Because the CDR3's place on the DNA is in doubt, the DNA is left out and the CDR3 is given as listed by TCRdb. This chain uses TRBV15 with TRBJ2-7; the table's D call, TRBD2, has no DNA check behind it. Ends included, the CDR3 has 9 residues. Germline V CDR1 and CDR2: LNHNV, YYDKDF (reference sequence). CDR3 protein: CATSIGLAG.

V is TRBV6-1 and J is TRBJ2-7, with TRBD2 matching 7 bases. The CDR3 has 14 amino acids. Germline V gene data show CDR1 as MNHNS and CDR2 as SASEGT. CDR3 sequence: CAGSRGVSSYEQYV. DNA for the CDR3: TGTGCCGGCAGCCGGGGGGTGAGCTCCTACGAGCAGTACGTC.

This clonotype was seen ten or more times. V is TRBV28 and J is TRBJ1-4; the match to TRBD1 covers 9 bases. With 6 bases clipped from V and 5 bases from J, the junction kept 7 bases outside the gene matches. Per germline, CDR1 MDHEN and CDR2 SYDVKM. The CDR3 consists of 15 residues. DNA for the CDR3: TGTGCCAGCAGGACTGGACAGGGGAGGAATGAAAAACTGTTTTTT. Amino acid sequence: CASRTGQGRNEKLFF.

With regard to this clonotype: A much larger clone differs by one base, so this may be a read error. The CDR3 DNA reads as TGTGCCAGCACCCCGAGGAGGGGGTCCTACAATGAGCAGTTCTTC. Translated: CASTPRRGSYNEQFF. The chain links TRBV6-6 to TRBJ2-1; possibly TRBD1 or TRBD2 for D (6 bases each). V lost 7 bases and J 1 base, leaving 14 bases between the germline ends. CDR3 size: 15 residues. CDR1 is MNHNY and CDR2 is SVGAGI in the germline V gene (reference sequence).

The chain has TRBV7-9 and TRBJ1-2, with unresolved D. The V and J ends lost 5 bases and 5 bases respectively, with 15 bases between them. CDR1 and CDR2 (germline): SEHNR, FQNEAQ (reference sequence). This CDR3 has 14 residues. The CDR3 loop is CASSATHRTYGYTF. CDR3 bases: TGTGCCAGCAGCGCCACCCATAGAACGTATGGCTACACCTTC.

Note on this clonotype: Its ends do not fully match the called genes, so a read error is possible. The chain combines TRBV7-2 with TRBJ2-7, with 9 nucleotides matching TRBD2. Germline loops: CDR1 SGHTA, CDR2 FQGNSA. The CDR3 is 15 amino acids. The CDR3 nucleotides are TGTGCCAGCAGCCTAGCCCTACTAGCGGGCTACGAGCAGTACTTC. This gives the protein CASSLALLAGYEQYF.